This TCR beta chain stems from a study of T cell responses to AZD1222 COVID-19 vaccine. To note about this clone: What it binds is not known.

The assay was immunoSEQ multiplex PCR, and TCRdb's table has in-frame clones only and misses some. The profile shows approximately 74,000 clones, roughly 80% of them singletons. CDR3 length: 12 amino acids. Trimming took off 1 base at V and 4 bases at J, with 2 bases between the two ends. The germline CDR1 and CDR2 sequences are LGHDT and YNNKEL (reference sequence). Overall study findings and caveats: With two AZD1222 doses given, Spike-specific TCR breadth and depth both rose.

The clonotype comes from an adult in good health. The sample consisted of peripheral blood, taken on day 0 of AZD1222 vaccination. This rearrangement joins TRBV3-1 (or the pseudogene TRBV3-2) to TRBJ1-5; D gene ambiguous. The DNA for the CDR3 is TGTGCCAGCAGCCAAGTGAATCAGCCCCAGCATTTT. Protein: CASSQVNQPQHF.